This T cell receptor (beta chain) was sequenced during a study of radiotherapy plus CTLA-4 blockade in lung cancer. Study in general: Objective response was observed in roughly 20% of patients, and disease control in 30% to 40%. Study-level points and caveats: Researchers report tumor-derived TCR clones expanding in blood after radiotherapy plus ipilimumab.

In regard to this clone: What it binds is unknown.

Chemo-refractory metastatic non-small-cell lung cancer patients underwent focal radiation alongside CTLA-4 blockade with ipilimumab. Libraries were prepared by immunoSEQ multiplex PCR; TCRdb keeps only in-frame clonotypes and omits some of them. The sample includes more than 50,000 clones, about 72% of them seen just once. The germline V gene has CDR1 MNHNS and CDR2 SASEGT. This CDR3 has 13 amino acids. The V end lost 7 bases, the J end lost 7 bases, and 16 bases lay between the germline ends. V and J are TRBV6-1 and TRBJ1-1; TRBD1 is a possible D gene (6 bases). This receptor was identified in a human donor with non-small cell lung cancer who had a complete response to radiotherapy plus ipilimumab. The sequences come from peripheral blood, collected from a patient treated with radiotherapy plus ipilimumab. The CDR3 spells CASTSLGDNEAFF. CDR3 sequence (DNA): TGTGCCAGCACCTCACTCGGGGACAATGAAGCTTTCTTT.